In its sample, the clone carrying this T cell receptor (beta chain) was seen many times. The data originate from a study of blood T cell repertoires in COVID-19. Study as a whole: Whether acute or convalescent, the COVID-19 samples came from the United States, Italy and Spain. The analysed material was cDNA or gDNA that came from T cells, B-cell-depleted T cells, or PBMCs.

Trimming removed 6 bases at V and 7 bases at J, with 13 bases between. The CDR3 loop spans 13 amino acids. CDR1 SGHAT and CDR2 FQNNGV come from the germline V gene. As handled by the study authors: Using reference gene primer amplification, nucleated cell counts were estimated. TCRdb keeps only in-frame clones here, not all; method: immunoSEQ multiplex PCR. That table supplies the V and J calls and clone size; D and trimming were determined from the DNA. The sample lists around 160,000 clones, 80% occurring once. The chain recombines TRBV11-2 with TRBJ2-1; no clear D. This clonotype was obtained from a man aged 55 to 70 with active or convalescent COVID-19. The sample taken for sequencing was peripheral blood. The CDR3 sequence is CASRISLLNEQFF. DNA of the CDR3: TGTGCCAGCAGGATTAGCCTTTTGAATGAGCAGTTCTTC.